This TCR beta chain was recovered during a study of T cell responses to AZD1222 COVID-19 vaccine. Overall study results and limits: Samples come after the peak T cell response, not at day 14. Following two doses of AZD1222, Spike-specific TCR breadth and depth rose. The donor group comprised mostly white British people and more females; the analysis possibly underestimated clonal diversity.

This clone was counted only a few times. Its antigen is unknown. Sequencing was performed with immunoSEQ multiplex PCR; in TCRdb, only in-frame clones are kept and a portion is missing. The data show approximately 72,000 clones, about 89% seen once. Trimming removed 5 bases from V and 2 bases from J, with 12 bases in between. Germline V CDR1 and CDR2: SGHAT, FQDESV (reference sequence). This CDR3 region has 14 residues. The sequenced sample was peripheral blood, obtained 28 days after the second AZD1222 dose. The origin of this receptor is an adult who received the AZD1222 COVID-19 vaccine. The chain couples TRBV11-1 to TRBJ1-1; D is undetermined. CDR3 in DNA: TGTGCCAGCAGCCCCCAGAGACAAAACACTGAAGCTTTCTTT. The encoded protein is CASSPQRQNTEAFF.